This T cell receptor (beta chain) was documented in a study of OX40 agonist ivuxolimab in advanced cancers. General study points: The study found among the lowest clonal expansion in partial responders at 0.1-3.0 mg/kg.

The CDR3 consists of 14 residues. In germline, CDR1 is SGHTA, CDR2 FQGNSA. The J segment lost 5 bases and the V segment lost 3 bases, leaving 1 base of the junction unmatched. Prior autoimmune disease or systemic immunosuppression barred patients. As regards this clone: What it binds is not known.

Measured with immunoSEQ multiplex PCR; TCRdb has only the in-frame clones, and not every one. Among about 32,000 clones listed, roughly 76% were seen once. This specimen consisted of CD4+ or CD8+ T cells sorted from blood, obtained in a trial of the OX40 agonist ivuxolimab. The clonotype originates from an adult with an advanced solid tumor such as melanoma, head and neck, liver or kidney cancer. V is TRBV7-2 and J is TRBJ2-2, with 9 bases aligning to TRBD2. CDR3 amino acids: CASSFSGGTGELFF. The CDR3 nucleotides are TGTGCCAGCAGCTTCAGCGGGGGGACCGGGGAGCTGTTTTTT.